A single TCR beta chain is shown here with its context. CDR3 length: 14 residues. The germline V and J ends were trimmed by 0 bases and 1 base, with 6 bases remaining between them. The V gene's germline CDR1 is MGHRA and CDR2 YSYEKL. Once extracted for a subset, genomic DNA was divided evenly among several immunoSEQ plates. The data were produced by immunoSEQ multiplex PCR, yet TCRdb's version contains in-frame clones alone and is incomplete. The sample yields some 1,100,000 clones, 70% to 80% seen once. This sample is drawn from a study of shared clonotypes between healthy human individuals. The rearrangement links TRBV4-1 to TRBJ1-2; D is unclear. The sequence came from a man in his late teens or twenties in good health. Some clones in this sample may be carry-over from other donors' samples. The specimen sequenced was memory CD4+ T cells from PBMCs. Subset reported: CD45RA-negative fraction. CDR3 sequence reads: CASSQDPINYGYTF. As DNA, the CDR3 is TGCGCCAGCAGCCAAGATCCGATTAACTATGGCTACACCTTC.